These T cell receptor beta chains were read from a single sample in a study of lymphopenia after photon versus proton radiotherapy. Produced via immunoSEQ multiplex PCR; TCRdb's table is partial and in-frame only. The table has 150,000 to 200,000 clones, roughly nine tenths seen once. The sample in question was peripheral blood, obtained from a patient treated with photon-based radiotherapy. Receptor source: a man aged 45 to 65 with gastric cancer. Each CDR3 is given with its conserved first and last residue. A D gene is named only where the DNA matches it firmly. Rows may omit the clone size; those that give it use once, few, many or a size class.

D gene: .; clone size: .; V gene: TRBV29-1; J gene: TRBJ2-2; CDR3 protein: CSVHTSNTGELFF; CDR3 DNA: TGCAGCGTTCACACCTCGAACACCGGGGAGCTGTTTTTT
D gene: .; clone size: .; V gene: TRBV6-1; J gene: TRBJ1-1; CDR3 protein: CASSEGGSWGTEAFF; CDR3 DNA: TGTGCCAGCAGTGAAGGAGGGTCGTGGGGTACTGAAGCTTTCTTT
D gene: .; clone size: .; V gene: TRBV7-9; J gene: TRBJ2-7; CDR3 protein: CASSRAPGNEQYF; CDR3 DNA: TGTGCCAGCAGCCGGGCCCCGGGCAACGAGCAGTACTTC
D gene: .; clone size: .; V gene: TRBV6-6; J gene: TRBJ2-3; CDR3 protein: CASSRGAHTDTQYF; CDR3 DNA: TGTGCCAGCAGTCGCGGGGCACACACAGATACGCAGTATTTT
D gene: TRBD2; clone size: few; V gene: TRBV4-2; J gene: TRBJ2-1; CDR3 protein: CASSQYYGLAGVVEQFF; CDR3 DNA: TGTGCCAGCAGCCAGTACTATGGACTAGCGGGAGTAGTGGAGCAGTTCTTC
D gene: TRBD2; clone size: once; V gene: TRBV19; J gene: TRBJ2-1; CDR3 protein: CASNTGLAGVDEQFF; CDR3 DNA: TGTGCCAGTAATACGGGACTAGCGGGAGTAGATGAGCAGTTCTTC
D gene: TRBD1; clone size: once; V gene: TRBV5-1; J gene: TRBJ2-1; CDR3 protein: CASSLEGGEGIYNEQFF; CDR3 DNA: TGCGCCAGCAGCTTGGAAGGGGGCGAAGGGATTTACAATGAGCAGTTCTTC
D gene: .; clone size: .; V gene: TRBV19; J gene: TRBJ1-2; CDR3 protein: CASSLTRGGAYGYTF; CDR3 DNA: TGTGCCAGTAGTCTCACGCGGGGGGGCGCATATGGCTACACCTTC
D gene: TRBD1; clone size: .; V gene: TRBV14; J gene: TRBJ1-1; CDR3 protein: CASSSLRTGSMGTEAFF; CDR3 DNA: TGTGCCAGCAGCTCGCTCAGGACAGGCTCTATGGGGACTGAAGCTTTCTTT
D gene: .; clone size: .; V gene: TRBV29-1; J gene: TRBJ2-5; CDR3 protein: CSVLQGETQYF; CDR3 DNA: TGCAGCGTCTTACAGGGAGAGACCCAGTACTTC
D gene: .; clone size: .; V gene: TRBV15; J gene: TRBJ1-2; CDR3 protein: CATSRDAHSFGGYTF; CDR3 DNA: TGTGCCACCAGCAGAGATGCCCACTCCTTCGGGGGCTACACCTTC
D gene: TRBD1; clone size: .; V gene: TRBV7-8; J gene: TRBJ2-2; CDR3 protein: CASSLKQGLVVAGELFF; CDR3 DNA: TGTGCCAGCAGCTTAAAACAGGGGTTGGTGGTTGCCGGGGAGCTGTTTTTT
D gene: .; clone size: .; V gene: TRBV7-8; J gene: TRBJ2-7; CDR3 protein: CASSLETYLTTEQYF; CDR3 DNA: TGTGCCAGCAGCTTAGAAACTTACTTAACTACTGAGCAGTACTTC
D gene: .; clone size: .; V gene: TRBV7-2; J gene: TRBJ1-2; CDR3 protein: CASSSSGGQRNGYTF; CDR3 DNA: TGTGCCAGCAGCTCCAGTGGGGGACAAAGAAATGGCTACACCTTC
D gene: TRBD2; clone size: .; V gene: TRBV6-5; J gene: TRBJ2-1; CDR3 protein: CASSPRGLAGNEQFF; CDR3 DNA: TGTGCCAGCAGTCCCCGGGGACTAGCGGGCAATGAGCAGTTCTTC
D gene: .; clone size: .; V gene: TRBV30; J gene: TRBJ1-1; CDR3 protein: CAGTWNTEAFF; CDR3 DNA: TGTGCCGGAACCTGGAACACTGAAGCTTTCTTT
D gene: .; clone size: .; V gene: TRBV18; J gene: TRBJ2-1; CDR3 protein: CASSPPRQRSSYNEQFF; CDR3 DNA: TGTGCCAGCTCACCACCGCGTCAGCGGAGCTCCTACAATGAGCAGTTCTTC
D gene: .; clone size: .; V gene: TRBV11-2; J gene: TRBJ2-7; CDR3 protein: CASSLSAGGDEQYF; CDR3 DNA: TGTGCCAGCAGCTTAAGCGCAGGTGGGGACGAGCAGTACTTC
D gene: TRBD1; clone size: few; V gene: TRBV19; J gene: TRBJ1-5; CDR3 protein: CASSVTGSGQPQHF; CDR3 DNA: TGTGCCAGTAGTGTGACAGGGTCGGGTCAGCCCCAGCATTTT
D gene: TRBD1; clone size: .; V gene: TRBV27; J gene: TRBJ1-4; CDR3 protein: CASIIFLDRETNEKLFF; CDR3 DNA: TGTGCCAGCATCATTTTCCTTGACAGGGAAACTAATGAAAAACTGTTTTTT
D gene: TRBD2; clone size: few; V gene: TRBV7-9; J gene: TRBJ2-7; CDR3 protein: CASRTSTRSSGRFPVEQYF; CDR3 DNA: TGTGCCAGCAGAACGTCAACCCGGAGTAGCGGGAGGTTTCCAGTCGAGCAGTACTTC
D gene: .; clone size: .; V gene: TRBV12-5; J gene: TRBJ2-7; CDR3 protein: CASGLPLGGDSFSYEQYF; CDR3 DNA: TGTGCTAGTGGTTTGCCCCTAGGGGGGGACTCCTTCTCCTACGAGCAGTACTTC
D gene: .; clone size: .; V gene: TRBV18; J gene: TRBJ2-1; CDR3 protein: CASSPGQSYNEQFF; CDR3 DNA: TGTGCCAGCTCACCAGGCCAGTCCTACAATGAGCAGTTCTTC
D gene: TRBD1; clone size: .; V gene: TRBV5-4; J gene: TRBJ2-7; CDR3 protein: CASSSDRGEQYF; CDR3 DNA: TGTGCCAGCAGCTCGGACAGGGGTGAACAGTACTTC
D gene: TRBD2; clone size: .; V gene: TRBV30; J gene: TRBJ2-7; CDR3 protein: CAWSGWTSGRGGEQYF; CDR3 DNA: TGTGCCTGGAGTGGCTGGACTAGCGGGAGGGGTGGCGAGCAGTACTTC
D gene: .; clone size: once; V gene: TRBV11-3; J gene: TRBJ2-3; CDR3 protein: CASSLDPGEGTDTQYF; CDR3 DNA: TGTGCCAGCAGCTTAGATCCGGGGGAGGGCACAGATACGCAGTATTTT
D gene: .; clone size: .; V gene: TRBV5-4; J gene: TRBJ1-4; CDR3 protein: CASSLPTRSELFF; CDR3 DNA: TGTGCCAGCAGCTTGCCTACGAGGTCGGAACTGTTTTTT
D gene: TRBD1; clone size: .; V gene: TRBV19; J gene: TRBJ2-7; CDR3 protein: CASRGQGPPYEQYF; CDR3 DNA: TGTGCCAGTAGAGGACAGGGCCCTCCCTACGAGCAGTACTTC
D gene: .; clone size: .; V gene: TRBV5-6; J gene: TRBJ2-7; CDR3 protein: CASTLTGVSSYEQYF; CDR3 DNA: TGTGCCAGCACCTTGACGGGCGTTAGCTCCTACGAGCAGTACTTC
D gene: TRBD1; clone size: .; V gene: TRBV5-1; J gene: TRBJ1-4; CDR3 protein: CASSPGQGNEKLFF; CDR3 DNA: TGCGCCAGCAGCCCGGGACAGGGGAATGAAAAACTGTTTTTT
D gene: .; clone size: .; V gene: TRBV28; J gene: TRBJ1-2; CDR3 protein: CASSPTGHKNGYTF; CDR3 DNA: TGTGCCAGCAGTCCGACGGGACATAAAAATGGCTACACCTTC
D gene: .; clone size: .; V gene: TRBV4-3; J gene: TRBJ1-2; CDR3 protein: CASSQDYSPAQARYRGYTF; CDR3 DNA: TGCGCCAGCAGCCAAGATTACAGCCCCGCCCAGGCAAGGTATCGTGGCTACACCTTC
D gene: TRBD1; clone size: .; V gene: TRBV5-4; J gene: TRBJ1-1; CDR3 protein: CASSWDRNTEAFF; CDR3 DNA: TGTGCCAGCAGCTGGGACAGGAACACTGAAGCTTTCTTT
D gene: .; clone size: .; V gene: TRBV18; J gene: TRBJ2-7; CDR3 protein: CASSPGLSYEQYF; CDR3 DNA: TGTGCCAGCTCCCCTGGGCTCTCCTACGAGCAGTACTTC
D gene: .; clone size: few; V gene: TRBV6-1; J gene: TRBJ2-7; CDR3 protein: CASRAEVLNYEQYF; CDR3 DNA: TGTGCCAGCAGGGCAGAAGTCCTTAACTACGAGCAGTACTTC
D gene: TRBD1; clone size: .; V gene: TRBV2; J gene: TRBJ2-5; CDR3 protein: CATRKTGAGETQYF; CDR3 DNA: TGTGCCACCCGAAAGACAGGGGCGGGCGAGACCCAGTACTTC
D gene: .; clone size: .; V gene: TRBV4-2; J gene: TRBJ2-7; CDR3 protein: CASSQGPGYEQYF; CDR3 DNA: TGTGCCAGCAGCCAGGGTCCGGGCTACGAGCAGTACTTC
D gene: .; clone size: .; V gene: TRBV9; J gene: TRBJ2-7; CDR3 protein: CASSFQGGNYEQYF; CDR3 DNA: TGTGCCAGCAGCTTTCAGGGCGGCAACTACGAGCAGTACTTC
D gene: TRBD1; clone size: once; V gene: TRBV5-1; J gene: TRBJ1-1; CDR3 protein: CASSTGTAAFF; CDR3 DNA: TGCGCCAGCAGCACCGGGACAGCGGCTTTCTTT
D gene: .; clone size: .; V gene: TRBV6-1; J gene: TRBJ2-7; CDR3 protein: CASSEAFHRDGKEQYF; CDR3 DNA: TGTGCCAGCAGTGAAGCCTTTCACCGGGACGGAAAGGAGCAGTACTTC
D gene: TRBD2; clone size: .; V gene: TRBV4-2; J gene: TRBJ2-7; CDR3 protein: CASSPPTSGRDPSGSEQYF; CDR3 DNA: TGTGCCAGCAGTCCCCCGACTAGCGGGAGGGATCCCTCAGGATCCGAGCAGTACTTC
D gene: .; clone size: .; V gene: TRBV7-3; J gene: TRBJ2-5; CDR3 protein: CASSLERQETQYF; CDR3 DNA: TGTGCCAGCAGCTTAGAACGGCAAGAGACCCAGTACTTC
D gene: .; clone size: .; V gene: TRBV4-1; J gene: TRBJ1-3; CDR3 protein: CASSQRHHSGNTIYF; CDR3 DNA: TGCGCCAGCAGCCAACGACACCACTCTGGAAACACCATATATTTT
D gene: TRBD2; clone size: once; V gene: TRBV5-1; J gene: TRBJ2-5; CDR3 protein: CASSLGLAGMQRGETQYF; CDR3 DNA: TGCGCCAGCAGCTTGGGTTTAGCGGGAATGCAACGGGGGGAGACCCAGTACTTC
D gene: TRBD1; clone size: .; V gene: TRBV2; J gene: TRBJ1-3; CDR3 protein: CASSENRGAGNTIYF; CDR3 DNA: TGTGCCAGCAGTGAAAACAGGGGAGCAGGAAACACCATATATTTT
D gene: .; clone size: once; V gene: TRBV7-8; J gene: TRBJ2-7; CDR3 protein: CASSLTDAYEQYF; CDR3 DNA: TGTGCCAGCAGCTTGACTGACGCCTACGAGCAGTACTTC
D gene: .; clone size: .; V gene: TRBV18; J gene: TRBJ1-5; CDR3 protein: CASSPNGNSNQPQHF; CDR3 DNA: TGTGCCAGCTCACCAAATGGAAATAGCAATCAGCCCCAGCATTTT
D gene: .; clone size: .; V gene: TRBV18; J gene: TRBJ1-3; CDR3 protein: CASSQGLGNTIYF; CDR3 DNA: TGTGCCAGCTCACAGGGTCTTGGAAACACCATATATTTT
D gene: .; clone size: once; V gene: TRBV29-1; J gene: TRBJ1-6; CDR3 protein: CSVSEGSSYNSPLHF; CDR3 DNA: TGCAGCGTTTCTGAGGGTAGCTCCTATAATTCACCCCTCCACTTT
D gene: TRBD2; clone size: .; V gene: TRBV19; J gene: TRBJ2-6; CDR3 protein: CASSIGGLAGRSGANVLTF; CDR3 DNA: TGTGCCAGTAGTATAGGGGGACTAGCGGGCCGCTCTGGGGCCAACGTCCTGACTTTC
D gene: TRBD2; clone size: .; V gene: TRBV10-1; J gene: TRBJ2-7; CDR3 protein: CASSENLAGVGAYEQYF; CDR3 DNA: TGCGCCAGCAGTGAGAACCTAGCGGGAGTAGGGGCCTACGAGCAGTACTTC
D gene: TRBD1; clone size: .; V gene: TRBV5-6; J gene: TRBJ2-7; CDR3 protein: CASSFRRDSYEQYF; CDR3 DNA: TGTGCCAGCAGCTTCAGACGGGACAGCTACGAGCAGTACTTC
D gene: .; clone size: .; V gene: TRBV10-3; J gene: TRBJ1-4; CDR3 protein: CATTDGGLGEKLFF; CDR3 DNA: TGTGCCACTACGGACGGGGGCCTCGGGGAAAAACTGTTTTTT
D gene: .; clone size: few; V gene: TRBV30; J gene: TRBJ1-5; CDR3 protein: CAWSSGDNQPQHF; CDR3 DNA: TGTGCCTGGAGTAGTGGGGACAATCAGCCCCAGCATTTT
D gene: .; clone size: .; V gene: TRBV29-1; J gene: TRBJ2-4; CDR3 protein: CSVEDAVGQGSHF; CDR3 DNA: .
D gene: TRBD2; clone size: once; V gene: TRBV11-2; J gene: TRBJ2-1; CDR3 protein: CASSLEAGEKQFF; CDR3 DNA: TGTGCCAGCAGCTTAGAGGCGGGAGAAAAGCAGTTCTTC
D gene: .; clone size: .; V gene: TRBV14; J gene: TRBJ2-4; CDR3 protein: CASSPTAGGVGNIQYF; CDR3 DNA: TGTGCCAGCAGCCCGACAGCAGGTGGGGTGGGGAACATTCAGTACTTC